The next 7 T cell receptor beta chains were all read from a single sample in a study of T cell responses to AZD1222 COVID-19 vaccine. The protocol was immunoSEQ multiplex PCR, while the TCRdb copy is restricted to in-frame clones and leaves out a portion. Of about 140,000 clones in the sample, approximately 85% were seen once. The sequencing used peripheral blood, collected on day 0 of AZD1222 vaccination. Source of these receptors: an adult in good health.

The chain links TRBV5-1 to TRBJ1-1; D might be TRBD1 (6 bases). CDR1 is SGHRS, CDR2 YFSETQ, per germline. Trimming pared 4 bases from V and 4 bases from J, leaving 14 bases between. This CDR3 is 14 amino acids long. CDR3: CASSSTGHFTEAFF. The CDR3 DNA is TGCGCCAGCAGCAGTACGGGACATTTCACTGAAGCTTTCTTT.

This clone was found a few times. The CDR3: CASSSRDRDYNEQFF. In DNA form, the CDR3 reads TGTGCCAGCAGTTCTCGGGACAGAGATTACAATGAGCAGTTCTTC. The V and J genes are TRBV27 and TRBJ2-1; 7 bases align to TRBD1. J was trimmed by 4 bases and V by 4 bases; bases with no gene match: 7. The germline V gene encodes CDR1 MNHEY and CDR2 SMNVEV (reference sequence). The CDR3 is 15 amino acids.

As regards this clone: At the DNA level, this CDR3 is encoded by other sequences in the same sample as well. The chain has TRBV24-1 and TRBJ2-3, with unresolved D. Germline values: CDR1 KGHDR, CDR2 SFDVKD. This CDR3 spans 13 amino acids. The V and J ends lost 5 bases and 1 base respectively, with 6 bases between them. CDR3 sequence reads: CATSGWGTDTQYF. In DNA form, the CDR3 reads TGTGCCACCAGTGGTTGGGGCACAGATACGCAGTATTTT.

This clone was observed once. The chain recombines TRBV24-1 with TRBJ2-7, with 14 bases aligning to TRBD2. V lost 4 bases and J lost 2; bases outside the gene matches: 6. The length of the CDR3 is 17 residues. Germline loops: CDR1 KGHDR, CDR2 SFDVKD. CDR3 region: CATSDRTSGGSPYEQYF. The CDR3 DNA follows: TGTGCCACCAGTGACCGGACTAGCGGGGGGAGCCCCTACGAGCAGTACTTC.

The J gene is TRBJ1-1, the V gene TRBV4-1; D perhaps matches TRBD1 (6 bases). The V gene's germline CDR1 is MGHRA and CDR2 YSYEKL. V was cut by 4 bases and J by 4 bases, with 13 bases left in between. This CDR3 has 14 amino acids. This CDR3 reads CASSPQAGVTEAFF. The CDR3 DNA sequence: TGCGCCAGCAGCCCTCAGGCAGGGGTCACTGAAGCTTTCTTT.

This clone was observed a single time. The chain has TRBV7-8 and TRBJ1-1; D uncertain. The CDR3 totals 13 residues. Germline assignment: CDR1 SGHVS and CDR2 FQNEAQ. Trimming stripped 7 bases from V and 0 bases from J, with 9 bases between. The CDR3 DNA sequence: TGTGCCAGCAACGCGGGCATGAACACTGAAGCTTTCTTT. Residues: CASNAGMNTEAFF. Complete variable domain (other parts from reference TRBV7-8 and TRBJ1-1): GAGVSQSPRYKVAKRGQDVALRCDPISGHVSLFWYQQALGQGPEFLTYFQNEAQLDKSGLPSDRFFAERPEGSVSTLKIQRTQQEDSAVYLCASNAGMNTEAFFGQGTRLTVV.

There are a few counts of this clone. The chain uses TRBV14 and TRBJ1-1; D not certain. CDR3 length equals 14 residues. Germline V lookup: CDR1 SGHDN, CDR2 FVKESK. V was cut by 1 base and J by 1 base, with 7 bases left in between. CDR3 coding DNA: TGTGCCAGCAGCCAAGGGGCGAGGAACACTGAAGCTTTCTTT. Residues: CASSQGARNTEAFF.